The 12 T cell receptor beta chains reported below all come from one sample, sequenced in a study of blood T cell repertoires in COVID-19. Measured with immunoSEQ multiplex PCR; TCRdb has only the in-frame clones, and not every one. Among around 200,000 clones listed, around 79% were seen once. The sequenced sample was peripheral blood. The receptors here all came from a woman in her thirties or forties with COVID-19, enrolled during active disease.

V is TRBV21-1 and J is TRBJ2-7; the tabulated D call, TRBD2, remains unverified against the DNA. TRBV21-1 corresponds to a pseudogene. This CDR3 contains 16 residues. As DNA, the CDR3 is TGTGCCAGCAGCCCTGAGCGGGGGGACAGGCCCTTCGAGCAGTACTTC. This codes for CASSPERGDRPFEQYF.

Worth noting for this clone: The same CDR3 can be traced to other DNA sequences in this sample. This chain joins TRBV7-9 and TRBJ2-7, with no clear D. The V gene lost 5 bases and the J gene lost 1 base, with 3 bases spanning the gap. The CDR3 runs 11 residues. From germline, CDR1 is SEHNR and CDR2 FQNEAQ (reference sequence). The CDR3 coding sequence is TGTGCCAGCAGCCCTTCCTACGAGCAGTACTTC. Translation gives CASSPSYEQYF.

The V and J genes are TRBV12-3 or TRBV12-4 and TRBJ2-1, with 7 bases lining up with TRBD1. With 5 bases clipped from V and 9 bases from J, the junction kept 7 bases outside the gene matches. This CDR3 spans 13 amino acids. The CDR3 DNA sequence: TGTGCCAGCAGTCGGCAGGGGGTGGGTGAGCAGTTCTTC. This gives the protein CASSRQGVGEQFF.

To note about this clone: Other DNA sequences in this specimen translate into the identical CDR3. The CDR3 loop reads CASSLGQGSSYEQYF. CDR3 nucleotide sequence: TGTGCCAGCAGCTTAGGACAGGGTAGTTCCTACGAGCAGTACTTC. This sequence joins TRBV7-7 and TRBJ2-7, with 7 bases lining up with TRBD1. Germline CDR1 SSHAT, CDR2 FNYEAQ (reference sequence). V was pared by 1 base and J by 1 base, with 4 bases of the junction left unmatched. The CDR3 sequence is 15 residues long.

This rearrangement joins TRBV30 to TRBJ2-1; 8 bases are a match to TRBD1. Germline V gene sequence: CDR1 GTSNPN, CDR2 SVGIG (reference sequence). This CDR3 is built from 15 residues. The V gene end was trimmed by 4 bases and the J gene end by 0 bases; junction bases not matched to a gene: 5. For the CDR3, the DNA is TGTGCCTGGACCCCAGGGGGCTCCTCCTACAATGAGCAGTTCTTC. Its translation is CAWTPGGSSYNEQFF. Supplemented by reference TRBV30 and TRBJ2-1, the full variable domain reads SQTIHQWPATLVQPVGSPLSLECTVEGTSNPNLYWYRQAAGRGLQLLFYSVGIGQISSEVPQNLSASRPQDRQFILSSKKLLLSDSGFYLCAWTPGGSSYNEQFFGPGTRLTVL.

CDR3: CAWTGGGRTTQYF. DNA for the CDR3: TGTGCCTGGACAGGGGGTGGCCGGACTACGCAGTATTTT. The chain couples TRBV30 to TRBJ2-3, with 7 bases matching TRBD1. Germline loops: CDR1 GTSNPN, CDR2 SVGIG (reference sequence). This CDR3 has 13 amino acids. After removal of 4 bases from V and 8 bases from J, the junction contained 9 bases not matched to a gene.

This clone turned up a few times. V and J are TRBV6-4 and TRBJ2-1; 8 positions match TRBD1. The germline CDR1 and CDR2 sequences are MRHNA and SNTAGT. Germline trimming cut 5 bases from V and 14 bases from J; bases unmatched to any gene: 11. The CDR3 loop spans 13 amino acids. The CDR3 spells CASSQGAQVIEFF. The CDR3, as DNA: TGTGCCAGCAGTCAGGGGGCGCAGGTGATAGAGTTCTTC.

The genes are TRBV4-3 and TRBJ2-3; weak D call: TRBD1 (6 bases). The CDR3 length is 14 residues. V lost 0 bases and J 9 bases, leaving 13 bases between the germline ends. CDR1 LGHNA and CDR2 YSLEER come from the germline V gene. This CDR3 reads CASSQEQGTGTQYF. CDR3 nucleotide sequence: TGCGCCAGCAGCCAAGAACAGGGAACGGGAACGCAGTATTTT.

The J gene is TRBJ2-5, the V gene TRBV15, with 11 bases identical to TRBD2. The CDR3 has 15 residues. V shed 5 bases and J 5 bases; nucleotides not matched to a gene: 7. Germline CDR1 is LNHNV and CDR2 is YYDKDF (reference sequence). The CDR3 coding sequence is TGTGCCACCAGCCTTCTAGCGGGAGGAGGCGAGACCCAGTACTTC. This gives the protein CATSLLAGGGETQYF.

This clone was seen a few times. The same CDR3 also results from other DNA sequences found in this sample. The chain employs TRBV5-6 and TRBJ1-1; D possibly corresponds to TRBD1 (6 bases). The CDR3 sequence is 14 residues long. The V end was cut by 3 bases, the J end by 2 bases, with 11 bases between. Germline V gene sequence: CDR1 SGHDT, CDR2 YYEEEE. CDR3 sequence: CASSWGRGNTEAFF. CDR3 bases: TGTGCCAGCAGCTGGGGCAGGGGCAACACTGAAGCTTTCTTT.

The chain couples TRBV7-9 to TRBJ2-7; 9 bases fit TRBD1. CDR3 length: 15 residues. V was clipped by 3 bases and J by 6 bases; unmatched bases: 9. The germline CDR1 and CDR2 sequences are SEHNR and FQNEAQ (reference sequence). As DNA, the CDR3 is TGTGCCAGCAGCTTTGGGGACAGGGTTCATGGCGAGCAGTACTTC. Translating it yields CASSFGDRVHGEQYF. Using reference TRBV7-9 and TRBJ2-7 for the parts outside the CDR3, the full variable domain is DTGVSQNPRHKITKRGQNVTFRCDPISEHNRLYWYRQTLGQGPEFLTYFQNEAQLEKSRLLSDRFSAERPKGSFSTLEIQRTEQGDSAMYLCASSFGDRVHGEQYFGPGTRLTVT.

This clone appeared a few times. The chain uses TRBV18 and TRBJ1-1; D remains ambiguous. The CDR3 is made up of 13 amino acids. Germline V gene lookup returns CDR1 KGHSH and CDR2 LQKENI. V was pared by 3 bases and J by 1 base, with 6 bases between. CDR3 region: CASSPPGNTEAFF. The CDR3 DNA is TGTGCCAGCTCACCGCCAGGGAACACTGAAGCTTTCTTT.